What follows is one T cell receptor (beta chain) and its context. This clonotype has a handful of counts. Its antigen remains unidentified. No clone much larger than this one lies a single base away; base qualities are absent. V is clipped by 10 bases and J by 1 base, and the sequence between their germline boundaries is 18 bases long. Sequences WSHSY (CDR1) and SAAADI (CDR2) are obtained from the germline V gene. The CDR3, cysteine through phenylalanine, is 15 amino acids long. The sequence is cut down to CDR3 DNA, 45 bases in frame from base 1. The data are from a study of CD8+CD57+ T cells in acquired aplastic anemia listed by TCRdb under 2018. With regard to the full study: A mean of roughly 2.9 ug of DNA, ranging from roughly 0.19 to 27.4 ug, was extracted from sorted CD4+ and CD8+ cells. CD8+CD57+ expansion was defined as a frequency above the mean frequency observed in healthy subjects.

Summary of the overall study and its limitations: No significant difference in CD8+ Simpson's diversity was found between patients and healthy controls (P=0.060). About 30 CD8+ CDR3 sequences were found to be shared between patients and controls, but these sequences appeared to be highly expressed in patients and within the immunodominant clones of the patients.

Expansion of CD8+CD57+ cells had been shown by flow cytometry in the patients chosen for sequencing. Severe acquired aplastic anemia was diagnosed in all patients according to International Study of Aplastic Anemia and Agranulocytosis and Camitta criteria. No patient had received any therapy when blood was sampled. In this study, sorted CD4+ and CD8+ T cells from the blood of healthy subjects and of severe aplastic anemia patients had their TCR repertoires deep-sequenced. Patients were enrolled under clinicaltrials.gov protocols 00001620, 01623167, 00001397, 00071045, 00081523 and 00961064 in the USA. Ficoll-Paque density gradient centrifugation was used to isolate peripheral blood mononuclear cells. Before DNA was extracted, CD4+ and CD8+ T cells were sorted using either FACS or magnetic beads. Profiling of TCR beta VDJ combinations and CDR3 sequences used genomic DNA as the template. TCR repertoire sequencing was run on an Illumina HiSeq 2000. Under the source paper's analysis protocol: Repertoires were assessed using TRBV/TRBJ rearrangement plots, CDR3 size and DJ length profiles, and Simpson's diversity index. Whichever DNA sequence was most abundant in the deep sequencing data was defined as the immunodominant clone. CDR3 amino acid sequences were screened for sharing across subjects and compared with published repertoires and the VDJdb database. TCRdb reanalyzed the raw reads on its own, using fastp at Q25 for trimming and MiXCR for clone calling, and kept in-frame beta chains. Rows merge per CDR3 protein into single entries with the most common DNA and genes. The V and J calls and clone size come from TCRdb's table, not from the authors' own analysis. A total of 90,000 to 150,000 distinct CDR3 sequences appear in this sample, 55% to 70% of them only once. The leading ten clones occupy 25% to 35% of the sample.

Source material: sorted CD4+, CD8+, or CD8+CD57+ T cells (not recorded which) from PBMCs. The V and J segments used are TRBV10-2 and TRBJ2-3, with the D gene not clear enough to name. This sequence originates from a human donor with aplastic anemia. The CDR3 protein: CATTLVLRGTDTQYF. The nucleotides read TGCGCCACCACATTGGTCCTAAGGGGCACAGATACGCAGTATTTT.